This entry lists 15 T cell receptor beta chains sequenced from one sample in a study of blood T cell repertoires in COVID-19. Sequencing was performed with immunoSEQ multiplex PCR; in TCRdb, only in-frame clones are kept and a portion is missing. This repertoire shows around 100,000 clones, roughly 85% found once; its top ten account for about 12%. Source material: peripheral blood. These TCRs come from a woman in her sixties or seventies with acute or convalescent COVID-19.

The chain has TRBV5-1 and TRBJ2-2, with TRBD2 matching 8 bases. The CDR3 is made up of 16 amino acids. The trim removed 4 bases at V and 0 bases at J, leaving 5 bases unmatched. Looked up from germline, CDR1 is SGHRS and CDR2 is YFSETQ. The CDR3 region has the DNA TGCGCCAGCAGCCCCCGGGGGGGCACGAACACCGGGGAGCTGTTTTTT. It yields the protein CASSPRGGTNTGELFF. Full variable domain (remainder filled in from reference TRBV5-1 and TRBJ2-2): KAGVTQTPRYLIKTRGQQVTLSCSPISGHRSVSWYQQTPGQGLQFLFEYFSETQRNKGNFPGRFSGRQFSNSRSEMNVSTLELGDSALYLCASSPRGGTNTGELFFGEGSRLTVL.

The chain joins TRBV30 to TRBJ1-4, with TRBD1 as a possible D gene (5 bases). The germline V gene encodes CDR1 GTSNPN and CDR2 SVGIG (reference sequence). V dropped 0 bases and J dropped 8 bases, with 13 bases sitting between them. This CDR3 contains 14 residues. CDR3 nucleotide sequence: TGTGCCTGGAGTGTAACTCCACGGGGGGAAAAACTGTTTTTT. Its protein product is CAWSVTPRGEKLFF.

The genes are TRBV7-8 and TRBJ1-2, with 11 nucleotides matching TRBD1. This CDR3 has 16 residues. Trimming cost V 5 bases and J 4 bases; bases outside gene matches: 9. Germline V gene sequence: CDR1 SGHVS, CDR2 FQNEAQ. The CDR3 is CASSEGQGANSYGYTF. CDR3 sequence (DNA): TGTGCCAGCAGCGAAGGACAGGGGGCGAATAGCTATGGCTACACCTTC. Looking up the rest from reference TRBV7-8 and TRBJ1-2 gives the full variable domain: GAGVSQSPRYKVAKRGQDVALRCDPISGHVSLFWYQQALGQGPEFLTYFQNEAQLDKSGLPSDRFFAERPEGSVSTLKIQRTQQEDSAVYLCASSEGQGANSYGYTFGSGTRLTVV.

The chain joins TRBV3-1 (or the pseudogene TRBV3-2) to TRBJ2-3; 8 bases agree with TRBD2. The CDR3 spans 15 residues. With 3 bases clipped from V and 3 bases from J, the junction kept 5 bases outside the gene matches. The germline gives CDR1 LGHDT, CDR2 YNNKEL (reference sequence). The CDR3 loop is CASSHTRGGTDTQYF. As DNA, the CDR3 is TGTGCCAGCAGCCATACCCGGGGGGGAACAGATACGCAGTATTTT.

This clone was detected once. The rearrangement joins TRBV28 to TRBJ2-5; TRBD2 matches 9 bases. The junction had 6 bases not matched to a gene; V was cut back by 6 bases and J by 4 bases. The CDR3 is made up of 14 amino acids. The germline gives CDR1 MDHEN, CDR2 SYDVKM. The CDR3 nucleotides are TGTGCCAGCAGCCGCGGGGGGGCTTTAGAGACCCAGTACTTC. This encodes CASSRGGALETQYF. The full variable domain, its missing parts supplied by reference TRBV28 and TRBJ2-5, is DVKVTQSSRYLVKRTGEKVFLECVQDMDHENMFWYRQDPGLGLRLIYFSYDVKMKEKGDIPEGYSVSREKKERFSLILESASTNQTSMYLCASSRGGALETQYFGPGTRLLVL.

This chain links TRBV18 with TRBJ2-3; tentative D call: TRBD1 (6 bases). The CDR3 covers 15 residues. The V and J ends lost 0 bases and 3 bases respectively, with 10 bases between them. Germline loops: CDR1 KGHSH, CDR2 LQKENI. CDR3 amino acids: CASSPPQGWTDTQYF. Here the CDR3 DNA reads TGTGCCAGCTCACCACCACAGGGTTGGACAGATACGCAGTATTTT.

Regarding this clone: This sample includes further DNA sequences coding for the same CDR3. The chain links TRBV30 to TRBJ1-1; D is uncertain. The V end lost 4 bases, the J end lost 0 bases, and 6 bases lay between the germline ends. This CDR3 has 12 residues. Germline-derived CDR1 and CDR2 are GTSNPN and SVGIG (reference sequence). CDR3 nucleotides: TGTGCCTGGACTGTTATGAACACTGAAGCTTTCTTT. It is translated as CAWTVMNTEAFF.

The V call is TRBV27, the J call TRBJ1-2; no reliable D call. The V end was cut by 11 bases, the J end by 6 bases, with 10 bases between. Germline CDR1 is MNHEY and CDR2 is SMNVEV (reference sequence). The CDR3 consists of 10 residues. The CDR3 DNA reads as TGTGCCTCCTCACAGAATGGCTACACCTTC. Amino acids: CASSQNGYTF.

This clone was counted only a few times. Here the CDR3 reads CASSDQTSGGAETQYF. In DNA, the CDR3 is TGCGCCAGCAGCGACCAGACTAGCGGGGGAGCGGAGACCCAGTACTTC. The rearrangement links TRBV5-1 to TRBJ2-5, with 12 bases fitting TRBD2. The CDR3 extends over 16 amino acids. Germline lookup yields CDR1 SGHRS and CDR2 YFSETQ. With 4 bases clipped from V and 5 bases from J, the junction kept 9 bases outside the gene matches.

On this clone: A much bigger clone sits one base away, suggesting this may be a read error. The chain carries TRBV5-6 and TRBJ1-2; TRBD1 matches 11 bases. Germline-derived CDR1 and CDR2 are SGHDT and YYEEEE. V shed 4 bases, J shed 5 bases, and the junction held 1 base outside the gene matches. This CDR3 comprises 13 residues. DNA of the CDR3: TGTGCCAGCAGCAGGGACAGGGGGTATGGCTACACCTTC. Protein sequence: CASSRDRGYGYTF. Full variable domain (missing parts from reference TRBV5-6 and TRBJ1-2): DAGVTQSPTHLIKTRGQQVTLRCSPKSGHDTVSWYQQALGQGPQFIFQYYEEEERQRGNFPDRFSGHQFPNYSSELNVNALLLGDSALYLCASSRDRGYGYTFGSGTRLTVV.

V usage is TRBV11-2 and J usage is TRBJ1-1; 7 bases align to TRBD1. The length of the CDR3 is 12 residues. Looked up from germline, CDR1 is SGHAT and CDR2 is FQNNGV. Trimming at V came to 6 bases and at J to 9 bases, leaving 7 bases not matched to a gene. For the CDR3, the DNA is TGTGCCAGCAGGTTCTCGACAGGGAAAGCTTTCTTT. It codes for CASRFSTGKAFF.

This chain connects TRBV5-1 to TRBJ1-2, with D possibly matching TRBD1 (6 bases). The germline V gene has CDR1 SGHRS and CDR2 YFSETQ. The CDR3 length is 14 residues. The V and J ends lost 7 bases and 3 bases respectively, with 16 bases between them. This CDR3 is CASVAGPGDYGYTF. The CDR3 bases are TGCGCCAGCGTGGCCGGGCCAGGGGACTATGGCTACACCTTC. Variable domain in full (rest from reference TRBV5-1 and TRBJ1-2): KAGVTQTPRYLIKTRGQQVTLSCSPISGHRSVSWYQQTPGQGLQFLFEYFSETQRNKGNFPGRFSGRQFSNSRSEMNVSTLELGDSALYLCASVAGPGDYGYTFGSGTRLTVV.

This sequence joins TRBV6-6 and TRBJ2-2; 9 positions match TRBD1. Germline CDR1 reads MNHNY; CDR2 reads SVGAGI (reference sequence). The CDR3 runs to 16 residues. V gave up 6 bases and J gave up 7 bases; unmatched junction bases: 12. The CDR3 loop reads CASSPSGTGRDGELFF. The CDR3, as DNA: TGTGCCAGCAGCCCCTCCGGGACAGGGCGTGACGGGGAGCTGTTTTTT.

This clone was observed many times. V gene TRBV7-2 combines with J gene TRBJ2-2; 7 positions agree with TRBD1. The V gene's germline CDR1 is SGHTA and CDR2 FQGNSA. The CDR3 is made up of 15 amino acids. V dropped 2 bases and J dropped 7; count of bases not matched to a gene: 7. CDR3: CASSLLRGRGGELFF. The CDR3 DNA is TGTGCCAGCAGCTTATTGAGGGGGCGCGGCGGGGAGCTGTTTTTT.

The V and J genes are TRBV7-9 and TRBJ1-1; 9 bases are shared with TRBD1. Germline CDR1 SEHNR, CDR2 FQNEAQ (reference sequence). V dropped 3 bases and J dropped 4; count of bases not matched to a gene: 12. The CDR3 totals 17 residues. The DNA for the CDR3 is TGTGCCAGCAGCTTTTCACTGGGACAGGGAATTAGCACTGAAGCTTTCTTT. Protein sequence: CASSFSLGQGISTEAFF.